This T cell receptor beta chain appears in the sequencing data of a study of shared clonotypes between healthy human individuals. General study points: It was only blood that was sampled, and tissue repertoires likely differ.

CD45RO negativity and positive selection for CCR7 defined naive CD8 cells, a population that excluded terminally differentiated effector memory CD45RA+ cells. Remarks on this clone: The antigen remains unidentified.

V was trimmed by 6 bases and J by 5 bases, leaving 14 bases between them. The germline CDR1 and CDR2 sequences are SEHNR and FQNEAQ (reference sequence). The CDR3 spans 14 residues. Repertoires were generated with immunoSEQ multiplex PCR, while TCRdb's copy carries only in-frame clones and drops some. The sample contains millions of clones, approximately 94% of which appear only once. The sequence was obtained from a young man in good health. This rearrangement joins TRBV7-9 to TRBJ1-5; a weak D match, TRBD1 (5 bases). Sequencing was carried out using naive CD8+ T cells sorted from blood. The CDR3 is CASSHTMGDQPQHF. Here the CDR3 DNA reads TGTGCCAGCAGTCACACCATGGGGGATCAGCCCCAGCATTTT.